This T cell receptor (beta chain) was profiled in a study of cytomegalovirus exposure and HLA in healthy donors. Findings of the study overall: Most TCR beta V segments were productive about 90% or about 30% of the time in an earlier analysis. Across donors, presence/absence analyses took sequencing depth to be roughly uniform. CMV antigen specificity was confirmed in vitro for a few CMV-associated chains.

Both 60 Vbeta primers and 13 Jbeta primers went into the PCR. Method: immunoSEQ multiplex PCR; TCRdb's copy keeps in-frame clones and lacks some. The sample yields approximately 150,000 clones, 70% to 80% seen once. In germline, CDR1 is SGHVS, CDR2 FQNEAQ. The junction had 14 bases not matched to a gene; V was cut back by 8 bases and J by 0 bases. The CDR3 spans 17 residues. Notes on this clone: Antigen unknown.

Sequencing input: PBMCs. V usage is TRBV7-8 and J usage is TRBJ2-7, with 9 positions matching TRBD2. The origin of this receptor is a woman in her forties in good health and CMV-seronegative. The CDR3 sequence is CASGPRASGVSSYEQYF. In DNA form, the CDR3 reads TGTGCCAGCGGCCCACGGGCTAGCGGGGTGAGCTCCTACGAGCAGTACTTC.